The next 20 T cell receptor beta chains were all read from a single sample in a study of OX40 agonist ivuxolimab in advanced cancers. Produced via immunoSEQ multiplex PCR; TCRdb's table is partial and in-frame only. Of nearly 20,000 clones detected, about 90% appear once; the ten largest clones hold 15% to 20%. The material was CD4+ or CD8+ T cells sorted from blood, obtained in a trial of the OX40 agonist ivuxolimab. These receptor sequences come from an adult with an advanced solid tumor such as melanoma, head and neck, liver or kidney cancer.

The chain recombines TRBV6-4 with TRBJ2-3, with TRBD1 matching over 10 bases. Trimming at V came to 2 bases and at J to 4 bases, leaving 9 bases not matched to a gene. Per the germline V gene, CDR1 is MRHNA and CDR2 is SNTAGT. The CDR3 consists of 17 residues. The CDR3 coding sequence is TGTGCCAGCAGTGACCGGGCGGGACAGGGGCTCCCAGATACGCAGTATTTT. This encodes CASSDRAGQGLPDTQYF.

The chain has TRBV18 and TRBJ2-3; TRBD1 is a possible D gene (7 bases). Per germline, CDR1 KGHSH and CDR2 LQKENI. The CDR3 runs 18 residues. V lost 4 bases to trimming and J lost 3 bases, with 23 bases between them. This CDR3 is CASSRTSRQGRGTDTQYF. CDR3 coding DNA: TGTGCCAGCTCACGCACCTCCAGACAGGGTCGGGGGACAGATACGCAGTATTTT.

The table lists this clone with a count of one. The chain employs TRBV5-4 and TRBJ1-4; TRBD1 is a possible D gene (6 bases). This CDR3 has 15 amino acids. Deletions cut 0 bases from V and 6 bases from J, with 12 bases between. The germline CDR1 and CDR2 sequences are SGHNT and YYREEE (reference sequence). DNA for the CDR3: TGTGCCAGCAGCTTGGGGGGGACACGCGATGAAAAACTGTTTTTT. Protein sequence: CASSLGGTRDEKLFF.

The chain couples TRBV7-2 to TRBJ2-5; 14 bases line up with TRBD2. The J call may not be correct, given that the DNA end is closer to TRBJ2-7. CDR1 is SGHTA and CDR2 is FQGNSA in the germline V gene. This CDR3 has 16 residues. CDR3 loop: CASSSGLAGALSEQYF. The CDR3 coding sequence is TGTGCCAGCAGCTCGGGACTAGCGGGGGCCCTGAGCGAGCAGTACTTC.

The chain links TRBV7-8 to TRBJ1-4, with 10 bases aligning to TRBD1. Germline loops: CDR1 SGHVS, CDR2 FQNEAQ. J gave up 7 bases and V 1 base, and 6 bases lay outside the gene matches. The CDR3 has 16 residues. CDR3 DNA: TGTGCCAGCAGCTTAGTTCTGGGACAGGGGTCTGAAAAACTGTTTTTT. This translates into CASSLVLGQGSEKLFF.

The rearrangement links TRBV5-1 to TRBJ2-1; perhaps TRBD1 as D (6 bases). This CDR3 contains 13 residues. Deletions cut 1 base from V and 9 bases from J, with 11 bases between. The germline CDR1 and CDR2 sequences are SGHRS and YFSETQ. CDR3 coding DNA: TGCGCCAGCAGCTTGCTGGGGGCGGGTGAGCAGTTCTTC. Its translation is CASSLLGAGEQFF.

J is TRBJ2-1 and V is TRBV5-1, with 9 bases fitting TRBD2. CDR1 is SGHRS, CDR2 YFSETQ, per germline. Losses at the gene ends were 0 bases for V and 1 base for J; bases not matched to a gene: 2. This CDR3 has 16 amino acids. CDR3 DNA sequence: TGCGCCAGCAGCTTGGCCGCGGGAGGGTCCTACAATGAGCAGTTCTTC. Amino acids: CASSLAAGGSYNEQFF.

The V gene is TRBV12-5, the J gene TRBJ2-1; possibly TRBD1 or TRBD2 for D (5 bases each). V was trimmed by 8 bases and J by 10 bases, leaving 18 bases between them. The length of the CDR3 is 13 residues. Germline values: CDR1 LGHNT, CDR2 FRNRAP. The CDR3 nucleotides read TGTGCTAGTCTCGGGGACGCCCTCACGGAGCAGTTCTTC. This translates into CASLGDALTEQFF.

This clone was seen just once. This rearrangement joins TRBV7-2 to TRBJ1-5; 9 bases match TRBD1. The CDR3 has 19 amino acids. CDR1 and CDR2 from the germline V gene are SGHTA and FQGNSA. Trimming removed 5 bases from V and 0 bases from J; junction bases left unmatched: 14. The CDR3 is CASSPYPDRGLYSNQPQHF. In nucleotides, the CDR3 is TGTGCCAGCAGCCCCTACCCCGACAGGGGGTTATATAGCAATCAGCCCCAGCATTTT.

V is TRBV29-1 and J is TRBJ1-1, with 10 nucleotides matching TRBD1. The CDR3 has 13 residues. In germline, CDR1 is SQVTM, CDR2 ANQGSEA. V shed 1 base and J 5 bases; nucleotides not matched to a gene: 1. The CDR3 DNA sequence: TGCAGCGTTGAAGGGGACAGGGGTACTGAAGCTTTCTTT. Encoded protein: CSVEGDRGTEAFF.

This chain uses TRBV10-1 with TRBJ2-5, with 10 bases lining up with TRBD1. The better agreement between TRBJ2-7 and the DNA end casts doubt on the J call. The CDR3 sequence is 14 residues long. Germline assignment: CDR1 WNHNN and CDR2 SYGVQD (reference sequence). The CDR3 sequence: CARRSRDRGYEQYF. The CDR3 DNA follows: TGCGCCAGGAGATCCCGGGACAGGGGATACGAGCAGTACTTC.

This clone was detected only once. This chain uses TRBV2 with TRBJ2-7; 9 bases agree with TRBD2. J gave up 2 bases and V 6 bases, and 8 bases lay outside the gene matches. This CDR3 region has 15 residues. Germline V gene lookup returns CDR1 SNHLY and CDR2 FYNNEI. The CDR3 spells CASRATSGGAYEQYF. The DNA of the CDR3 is TGTGCCAGCAGAGCGACTAGCGGAGGGGCCTACGAGCAGTACTTC. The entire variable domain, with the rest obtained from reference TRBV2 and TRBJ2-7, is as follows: EPEVTQTPSHQVTQMGQEVILRCVPISNHLYFYWYRQILGQKVEFLVSFYNNEISEKSEIFDDQFSVERPDGSNFTLKIRSTKLEDSAMYFCASRATSGGAYEQYFGPGTRLTVT.

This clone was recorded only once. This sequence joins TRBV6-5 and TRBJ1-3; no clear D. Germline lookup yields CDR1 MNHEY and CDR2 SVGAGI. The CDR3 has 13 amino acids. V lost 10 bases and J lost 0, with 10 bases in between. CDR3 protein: CATGSHSGNTIYF. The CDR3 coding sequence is TGTGCCACCGGCTCGCACTCTGGAAACACCATATATTTT.

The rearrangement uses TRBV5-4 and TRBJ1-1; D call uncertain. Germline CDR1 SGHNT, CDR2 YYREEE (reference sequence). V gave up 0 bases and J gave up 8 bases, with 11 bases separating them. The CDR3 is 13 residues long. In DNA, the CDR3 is TGTGCCAGCAGCTTGGGAAGGTCAGTCGAAGCTTTCTTT. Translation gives CASSLGRSVEAFF.

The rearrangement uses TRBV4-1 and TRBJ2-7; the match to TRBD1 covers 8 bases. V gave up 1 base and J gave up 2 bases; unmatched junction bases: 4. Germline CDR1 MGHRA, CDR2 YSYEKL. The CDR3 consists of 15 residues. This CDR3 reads CASSQGGQATYEQYF. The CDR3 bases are TGCGCCAGCAGCCAAGGGGGACAGGCTACCTACGAGCAGTACTTC.

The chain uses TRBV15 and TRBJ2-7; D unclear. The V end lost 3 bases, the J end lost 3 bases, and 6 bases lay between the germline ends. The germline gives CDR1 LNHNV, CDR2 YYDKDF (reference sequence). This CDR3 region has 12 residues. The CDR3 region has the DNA TGTGCCACCAGCAGGCATCGCTACGAGCAGTACTTC. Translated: CATSRHRYEQYF.

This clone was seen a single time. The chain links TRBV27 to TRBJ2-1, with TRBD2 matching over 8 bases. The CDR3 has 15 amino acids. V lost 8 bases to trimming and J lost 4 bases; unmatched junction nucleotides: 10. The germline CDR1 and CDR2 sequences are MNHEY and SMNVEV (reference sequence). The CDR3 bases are TGTGCCAGCGGCCGGGGGGGGGTTCCGTACAATGAGCAGTTCTTC. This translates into CASGRGGVPYNEQFF.

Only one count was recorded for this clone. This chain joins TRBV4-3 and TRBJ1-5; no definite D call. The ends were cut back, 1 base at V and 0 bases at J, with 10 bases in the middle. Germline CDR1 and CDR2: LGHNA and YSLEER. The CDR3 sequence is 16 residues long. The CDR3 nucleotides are TGCGCCAGCAGCCAAGTGGAGGAAGATAGCAATCAGCCCCAGCATTTT. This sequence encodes CASSQVEEDSNQPQHF.

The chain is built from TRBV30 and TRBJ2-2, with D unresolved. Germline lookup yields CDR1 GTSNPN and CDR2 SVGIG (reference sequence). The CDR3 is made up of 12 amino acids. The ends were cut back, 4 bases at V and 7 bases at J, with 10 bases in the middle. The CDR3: CAWNHPIGELFF. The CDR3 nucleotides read TGTGCCTGGAACCACCCCATCGGGGAGCTGTTTTTT.

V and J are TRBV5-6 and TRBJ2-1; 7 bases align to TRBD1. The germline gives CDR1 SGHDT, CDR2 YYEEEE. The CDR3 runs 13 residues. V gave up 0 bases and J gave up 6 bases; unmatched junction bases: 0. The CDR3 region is CASSLDRGNEQFF. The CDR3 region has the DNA TGTGCCAGCAGCTTGGACAGGGGCAATGAGCAGTTCTTC.